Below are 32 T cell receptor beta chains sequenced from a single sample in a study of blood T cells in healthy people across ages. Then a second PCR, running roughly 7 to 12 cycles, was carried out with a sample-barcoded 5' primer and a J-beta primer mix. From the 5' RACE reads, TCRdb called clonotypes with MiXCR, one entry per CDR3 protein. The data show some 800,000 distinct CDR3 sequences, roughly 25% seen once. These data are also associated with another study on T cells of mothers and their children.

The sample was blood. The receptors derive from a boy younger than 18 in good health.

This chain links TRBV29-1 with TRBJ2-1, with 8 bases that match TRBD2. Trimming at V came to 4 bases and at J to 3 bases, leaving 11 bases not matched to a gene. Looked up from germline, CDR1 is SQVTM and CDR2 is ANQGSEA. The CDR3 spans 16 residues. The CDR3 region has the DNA TGCAGCGTTGTGTCCGGGAGGGCGGGGTACTACAATGAGCAGTTCTTC. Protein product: CSVVSGRAGYYNEQFF.

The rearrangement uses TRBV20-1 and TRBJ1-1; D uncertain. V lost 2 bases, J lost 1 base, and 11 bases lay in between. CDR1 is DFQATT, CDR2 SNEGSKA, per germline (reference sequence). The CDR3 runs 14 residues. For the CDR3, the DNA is TGCAGTGCTAGACGAAGACGGCCGAACACTGAAGCTTTCTTT. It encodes CSARRRRPNTEAFF.

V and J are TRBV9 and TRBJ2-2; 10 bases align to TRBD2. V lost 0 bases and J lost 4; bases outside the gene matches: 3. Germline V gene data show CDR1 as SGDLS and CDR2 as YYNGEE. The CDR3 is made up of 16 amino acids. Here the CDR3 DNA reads TGTGCCAGCAGCGTAGGACTAGCGGGCTTCACCGGGGAGCTGTTTTTT. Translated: CASSVGLAGFTGELFF. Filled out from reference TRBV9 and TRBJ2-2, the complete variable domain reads DSGVTQTPKHLITATGQRVTLRCSPRSGDLSVYWYQQSLDQGLQFLIQYYNGEERAKGNILERFSAQQFPDLHSELNLSSLELGDSALYFCASSVGLAGFTGELFFGEGSRLTVL.

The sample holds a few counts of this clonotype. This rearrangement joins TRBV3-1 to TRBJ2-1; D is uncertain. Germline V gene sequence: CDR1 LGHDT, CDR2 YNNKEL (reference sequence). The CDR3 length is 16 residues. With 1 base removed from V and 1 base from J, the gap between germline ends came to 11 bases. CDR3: CASSQGAPASYNEQFF. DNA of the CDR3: TGTGCCAGCAGCCAAGGGGCCCCGGCGTCCTACAATGAGCAGTTCTTC.

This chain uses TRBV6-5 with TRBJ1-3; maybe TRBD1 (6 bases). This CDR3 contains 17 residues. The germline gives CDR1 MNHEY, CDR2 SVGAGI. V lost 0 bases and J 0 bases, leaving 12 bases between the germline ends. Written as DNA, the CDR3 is TGTGCCAGCAGTTACTCGGTAGGGGGTAGCTCTGGAAACACCATATATTTT. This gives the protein CASSYSVGGSSGNTIYF.

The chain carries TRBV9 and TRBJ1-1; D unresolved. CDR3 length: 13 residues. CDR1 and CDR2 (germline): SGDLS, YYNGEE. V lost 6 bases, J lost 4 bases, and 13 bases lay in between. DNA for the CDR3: TGTGCCAGCAAGGAGCCGGTAGGCACTGAAGCTTTCTTT. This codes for CASKEPVGTEAFF.

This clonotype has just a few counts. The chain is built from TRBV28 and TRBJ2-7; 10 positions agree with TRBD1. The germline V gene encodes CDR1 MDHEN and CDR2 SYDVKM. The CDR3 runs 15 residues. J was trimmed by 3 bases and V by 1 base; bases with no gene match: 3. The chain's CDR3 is CASSLSRTGGYEQYF. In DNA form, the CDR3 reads TGTGCCAGCAGTTTATCTCGGACAGGGGGCTACGAGCAGTACTTC.

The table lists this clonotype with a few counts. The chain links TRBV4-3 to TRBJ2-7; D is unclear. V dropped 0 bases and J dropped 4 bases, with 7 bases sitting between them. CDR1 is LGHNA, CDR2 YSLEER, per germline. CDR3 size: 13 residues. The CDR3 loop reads CASSQDRWYEQYF. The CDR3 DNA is TGCGCCAGCAGCCAAGACCGTTGGTACGAGCAGTACTTC.

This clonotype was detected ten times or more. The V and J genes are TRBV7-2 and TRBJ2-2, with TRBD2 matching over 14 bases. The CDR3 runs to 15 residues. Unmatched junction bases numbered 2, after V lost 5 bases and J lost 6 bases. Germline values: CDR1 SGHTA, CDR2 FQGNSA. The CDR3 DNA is TGTGCCAGCAGCCCGGGACTAGCGGGAGCCGGGGAGCTGTTTTTT. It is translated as CASSPGLAGAGELFF.

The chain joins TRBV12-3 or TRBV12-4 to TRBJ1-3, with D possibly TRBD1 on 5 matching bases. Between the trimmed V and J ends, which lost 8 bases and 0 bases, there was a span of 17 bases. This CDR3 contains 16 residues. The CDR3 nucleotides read TGTGCCAGCGTTTTGGACACCCTAAGCTCTGGAAACACCATATATTTT. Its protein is CASVLDTLSSGNTIYF.

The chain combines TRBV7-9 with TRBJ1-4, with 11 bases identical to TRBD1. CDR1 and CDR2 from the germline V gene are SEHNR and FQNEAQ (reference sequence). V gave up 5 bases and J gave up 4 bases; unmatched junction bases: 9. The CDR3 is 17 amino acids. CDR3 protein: CASSGNWDRGVNEKLFF. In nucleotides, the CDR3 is TGTGCCAGCAGCGGAAACTGGGACAGGGGGGTTAATGAAAAACTGTTTTTT. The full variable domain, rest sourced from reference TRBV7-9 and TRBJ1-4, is DTGVSQNPRHKITKRGQNVTFRCDPISEHNRLYWYRQTLGQGPEFLTYFQNEAQLEKSRLLSDRFSAERPKGSFSTLEIQRTEQGDSAMYLCASSGNWDRGVNEKLFFGSGTQLSVL.

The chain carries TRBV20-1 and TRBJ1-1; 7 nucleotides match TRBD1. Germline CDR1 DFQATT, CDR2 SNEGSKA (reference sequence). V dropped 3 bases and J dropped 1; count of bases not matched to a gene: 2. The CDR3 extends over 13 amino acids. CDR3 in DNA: TGCAGTGCTAGGCGGACAGGGAACACTGAAGCTTTCTTT. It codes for CSARRTGNTEAFF.

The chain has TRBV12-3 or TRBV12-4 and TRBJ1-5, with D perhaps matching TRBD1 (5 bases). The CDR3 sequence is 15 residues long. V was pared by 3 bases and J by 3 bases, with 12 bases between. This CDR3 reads CASSFASGINQPQHF. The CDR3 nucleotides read TGTGCCAGCAGTTTTGCCTCAGGGATCAATCAGCCCCAGCATTTT.

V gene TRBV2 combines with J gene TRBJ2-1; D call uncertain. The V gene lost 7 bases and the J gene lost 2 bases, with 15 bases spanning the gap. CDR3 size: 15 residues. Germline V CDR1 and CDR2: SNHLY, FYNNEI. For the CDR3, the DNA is TGTGCCAGCAAGGCTAACAGAGGCCCCTACAATGAGCAGTTCTTC. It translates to CASKANRGPYNEQFF.

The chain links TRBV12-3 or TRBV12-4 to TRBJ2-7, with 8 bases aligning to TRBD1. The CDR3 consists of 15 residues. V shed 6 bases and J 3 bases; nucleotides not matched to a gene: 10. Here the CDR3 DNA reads TGTGCCAGCAGAACCTCCGGGACAGGCAGCTACGAGCAGTACTTC. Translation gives CASRTSGTGSYEQYF.

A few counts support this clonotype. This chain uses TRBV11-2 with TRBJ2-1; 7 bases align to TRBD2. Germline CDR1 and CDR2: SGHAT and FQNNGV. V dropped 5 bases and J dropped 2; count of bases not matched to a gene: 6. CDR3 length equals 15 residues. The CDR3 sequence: CASSPRLAPYNEQFF. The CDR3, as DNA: TGTGCCAGCAGCCCCAGACTAGCTCCCTACAATGAGCAGTTCTTC.

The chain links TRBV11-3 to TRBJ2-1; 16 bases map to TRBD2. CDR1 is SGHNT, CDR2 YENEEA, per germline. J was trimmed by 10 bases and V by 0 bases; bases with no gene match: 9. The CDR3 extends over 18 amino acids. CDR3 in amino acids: CASSLEFGTSGGASEQFF. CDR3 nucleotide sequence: TGTGCCAGCAGCTTAGAGTTCGGGACTAGCGGGGGGGCGTCGGAGCAGTTCTTC.

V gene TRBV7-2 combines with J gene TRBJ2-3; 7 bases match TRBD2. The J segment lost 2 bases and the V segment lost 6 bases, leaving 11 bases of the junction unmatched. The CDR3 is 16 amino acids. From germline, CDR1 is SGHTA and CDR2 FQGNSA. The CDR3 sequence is CASRGGGDYVTDTQYF. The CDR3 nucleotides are TGTGCCAGCAGGGGGGGTGGGGACTATGTCACAGATACGCAGTATTTT.

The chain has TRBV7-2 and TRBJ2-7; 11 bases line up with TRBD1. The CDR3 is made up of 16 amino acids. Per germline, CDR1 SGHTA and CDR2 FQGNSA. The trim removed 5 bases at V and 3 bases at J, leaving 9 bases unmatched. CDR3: CASSPHGQGASYEQYF. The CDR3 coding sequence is TGTGCCAGCAGCCCCCACGGACAGGGGGCGAGCTACGAGCAGTACTTC.

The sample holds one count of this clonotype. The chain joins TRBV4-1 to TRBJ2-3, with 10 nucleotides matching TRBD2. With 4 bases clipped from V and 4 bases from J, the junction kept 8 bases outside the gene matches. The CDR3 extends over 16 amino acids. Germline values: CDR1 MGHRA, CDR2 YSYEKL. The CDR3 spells CASSLGASGSPDTQYF. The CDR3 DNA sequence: TGCGCCAGCAGCCTGGGGGCTAGCGGGAGTCCAGATACGCAGTATTTT.

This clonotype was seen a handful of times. CDR3 nucleotides: TGTGCCAGCAGCGCGCCCCGGGACAGCAGCACAGATACGCAGTATTTT. Residues: CASSAPRDSSTDTQYF. This chain joins TRBV11-2 and TRBJ2-3, with 7 bases aligning to TRBD1. V lost 5 bases and J lost 0; bases outside the gene matches: 8. The CDR3 runs 16 residues. CDR1 and CDR2 (germline): SGHAT, FQNNGV.

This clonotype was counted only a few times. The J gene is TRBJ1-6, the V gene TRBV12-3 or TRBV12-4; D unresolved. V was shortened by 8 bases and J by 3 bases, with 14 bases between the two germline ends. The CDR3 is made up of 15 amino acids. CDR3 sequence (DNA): TGTGCCAGCCAAATCGGACTCTTCTATAATTCACCCCTCCACTTT. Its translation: CASQIGLFYNSPLHF.

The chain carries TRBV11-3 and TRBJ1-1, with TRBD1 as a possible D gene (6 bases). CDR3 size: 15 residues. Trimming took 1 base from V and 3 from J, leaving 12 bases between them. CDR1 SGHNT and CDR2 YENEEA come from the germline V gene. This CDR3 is CASSLGTGSDTEAFF. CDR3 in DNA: TGTGCCAGCAGCTTAGGTACAGGGAGTGACACTGAAGCTTTCTTT.

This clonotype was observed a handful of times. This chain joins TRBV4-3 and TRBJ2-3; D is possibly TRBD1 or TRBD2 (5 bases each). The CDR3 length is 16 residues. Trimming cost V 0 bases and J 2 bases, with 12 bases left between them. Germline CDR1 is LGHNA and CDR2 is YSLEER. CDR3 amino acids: CASSQDGTANTDTQYF. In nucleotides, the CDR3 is TGCGCCAGCAGCCAAGACGGGACGGCGAACACAGATACGCAGTATTTT.

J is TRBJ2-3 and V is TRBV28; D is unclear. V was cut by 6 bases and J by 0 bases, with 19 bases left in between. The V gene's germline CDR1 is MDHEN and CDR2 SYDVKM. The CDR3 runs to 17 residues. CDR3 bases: TGTGCCAGCAGCCCCGGTAAGGGCAGCACTAGCACAGATACGCAGTATTTT. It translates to CASSPGKGSTSTDTQYF.

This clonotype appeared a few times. CDR3 residues: CASSFLEGESGNEQFF. The CDR3 bases are TGTGCCAGCAGTTTTTTAGAGGGGGAATCGGGGAATGAGCAGTTCTTC. The chain employs TRBV28 and TRBJ2-5; D is perhaps TRBD1 (6 bases). TRBJ2-1 matches the DNA end more closely, so the J call is doubtful. The germline CDR1 and CDR2 sequences are MDHEN and SYDVKM. This CDR3 is built from 16 residues.

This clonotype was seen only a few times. The CDR3 region is CSVEGDRNTGELFF. CDR3 coding DNA: TGCAGCGTTGAAGGGGACAGGAACACCGGGGAGCTGTTTTTT. The chain is built from TRBV29-1 and TRBJ2-2; 7 bases are shared with TRBD1. Looked up from germline, CDR1 is SQVTM and CDR2 is ANQGSEA. The CDR3 runs 14 residues. V lost 1 base and J lost 1; bases outside the gene matches: 0.

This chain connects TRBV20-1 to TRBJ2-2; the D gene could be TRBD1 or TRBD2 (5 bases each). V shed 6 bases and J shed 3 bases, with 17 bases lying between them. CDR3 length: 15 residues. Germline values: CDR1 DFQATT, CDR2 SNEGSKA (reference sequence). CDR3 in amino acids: CSARDGLKDTGELFF. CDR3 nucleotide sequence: TGCAGTGCCAGGGACGGCCTAAAGGACACCGGGGAGCTGTTTTTT.

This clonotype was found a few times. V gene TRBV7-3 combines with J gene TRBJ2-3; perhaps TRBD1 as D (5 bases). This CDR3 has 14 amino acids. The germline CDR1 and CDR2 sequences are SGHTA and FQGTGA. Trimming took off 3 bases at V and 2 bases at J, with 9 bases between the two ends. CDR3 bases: TGTGCCAGCAGCTTCGTGACAGACACAGATACGCAGTATTTT. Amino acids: CASSFVTDTDTQYF.

CDR3 in amino acids: CASSLSGASSTDTQYF. DNA for the CDR3: TGTGCCAGCAGCCTTAGCGGGGCCTCAAGCACAGATACGCAGTATTTT. The V and J genes are TRBV3-1 and TRBJ2-3; 8 nucleotides line up with TRBD2. V lost 4 bases and J lost 0; bases outside the gene matches: 6. Looked up from germline, CDR1 is LGHDT and CDR2 is YNNKEL (reference sequence). CDR3 length: 16 residues.

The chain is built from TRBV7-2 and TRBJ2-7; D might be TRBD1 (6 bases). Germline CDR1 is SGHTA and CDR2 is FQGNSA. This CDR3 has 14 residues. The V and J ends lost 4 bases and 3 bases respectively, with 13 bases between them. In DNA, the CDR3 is TGTGCCAGCAGCTCAGGACAGTACTACTACGAGCAGTACTTC. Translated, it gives CASSSGQYYYEQYF.

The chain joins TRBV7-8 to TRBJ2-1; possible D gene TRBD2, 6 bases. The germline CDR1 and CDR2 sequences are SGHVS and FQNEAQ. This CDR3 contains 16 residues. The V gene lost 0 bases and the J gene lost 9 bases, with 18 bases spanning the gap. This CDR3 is CASSLAIVGRRTEQFF. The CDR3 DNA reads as TGTGCCAGCAGCTTAGCGATAGTCGGGAGAAGGACTGAGCAGTTCTTC.